One T cell receptor (beta chain) is described in this entry. Its matching antigen is unknown. The junction had 17 bases not matched to a gene; V was cut back by 2 bases and J by 7 bases. Germline CDR1 reads SNHLY; CDR2 reads FYNNEI. The CDR3 sequence is 18 residues long. These data originate in a study of cytomegalovirus exposure and HLA in healthy donors. Overall study findings and caveats: Among the most significant clusters, several appeared linked to common viral pathogens in a later analysis. As immune exposure information, only CMV serostatus was available.

The primer mix had 60 Vbeta and 13 Jbeta primers. Assay: immunoSEQ multiplex PCR; the TCRdb copy retains only in-frame clones and omits some. Among under 85,000 clones listed, roughly 78% were seen once. This rearrangement joins TRBV2 to TRBJ1-5; 7 nucleotides agree with TRBD1. Sequenced material: PBMCs. This receptor was taken from a woman in her twenties or thirties in good health and CMV-seronegative. CDR3 residues: CASSEHRGGYLSTQPQHF. The CDR3 bases are TGTGCCAGCAGTGAACACAGGGGCGGATATCTCTCTACCCAGCCCCAGCATTTT.